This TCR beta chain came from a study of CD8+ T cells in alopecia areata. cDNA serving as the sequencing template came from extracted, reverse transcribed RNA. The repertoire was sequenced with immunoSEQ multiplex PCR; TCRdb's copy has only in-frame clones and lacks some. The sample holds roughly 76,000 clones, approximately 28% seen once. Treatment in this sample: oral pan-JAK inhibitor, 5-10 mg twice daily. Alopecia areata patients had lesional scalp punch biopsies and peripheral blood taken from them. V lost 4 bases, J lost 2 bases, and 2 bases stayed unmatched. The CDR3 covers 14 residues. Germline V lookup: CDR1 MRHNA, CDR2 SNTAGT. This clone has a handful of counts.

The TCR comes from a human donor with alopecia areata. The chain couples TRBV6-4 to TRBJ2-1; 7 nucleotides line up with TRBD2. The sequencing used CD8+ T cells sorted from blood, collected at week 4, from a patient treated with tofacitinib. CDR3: CASSASGAYNEQFF. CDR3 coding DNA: TGTGCCAGCAGTGCTAGCGGAGCCTACAATGAGCAGTTCTTC.